The source of this T cell receptor beta chain is a study of T cells after yellow fever vaccination. TCRdb re-called the 5' RACE reads with MiXCR, one entry per CDR3 protein. The sample lists approximately 330,000 distinct CDR3 sequences; 4.1% were seen once. This clonotype was recorded many times. Its antigen remains unidentified. Study results and caveats: Re-detected after boosting: most primary clones, 96% of CD4 and 80% to 90% of CD8.

The V gene lost 5 bases and the J gene lost 4 bases, with 17 bases spanning the gap. Germline V CDR1 and CDR2: SGHVS, FQNEAQ. The CDR3 is 15 amino acids. This sequence originates from a man between 18 and 29 years old who received the YFV17D yellow fever vaccine. J is TRBJ1-2 and V is TRBV7-8; D may be TRBD1 (5 bases). Source: PBMCs, taken 5 days after the yellow fever booster vaccination. In nucleotides, the CDR3 is TGTGCCAGCAGCACCCAAAGGGGTATCCGCTATGGCTACACCTTC. This gives the protein CASSTQRGIRYGYTF.